The 18 T cell receptor beta chains reported below all come from one sample, sequenced in a study of technical replicates of blood from a few donors. Profiling relied on immunoSEQ multiplex PCR, and the TCRdb table lists in-frame clones only, not all of them. The sample holds some 75,000 clones, 90% to 97% seen once. Sequenced material: T cells isolated from PBMCs. The receptors originated from a human donor in good health.

The chain carries TRBV25-1 and TRBJ2-7; possible D gene TRBD1, 5 bases. CDR1 MGHDK and CDR2 SYGVNS come from the germline V gene. V lost 3 bases, J lost 2 bases, and 8 bases lay in between. This CDR3 contains 13 residues. The CDR3 protein is CASSDTGTYEQYF. The CDR3 DNA follows: TGTGCCAGCAGTGATACAGGTACCTACGAGCAGTACTTC.

The chain links TRBV2 to TRBJ2-3; 9 positions agree with TRBD1. CDR3 length: 13 amino acids. Trimming at V came to 1 base and at J to 14 bases, leaving 7 bases not matched to a gene. Germline lookup yields CDR1 SNHLY and CDR2 FYNNEI. The CDR3 DNA follows: TGTGCCAGCAGTGAAGAGCTCCGGGACAGGGTGTATTTT. Translating gives CASSEELRDRVYF.

The V gene is TRBV19, the J gene TRBJ2-7, with D perhaps matching TRBD2 (7 bases). The germline V gene encodes CDR1 LNHDA and CDR2 SQIVND (reference sequence). The CDR3 loop spans 15 amino acids. V gave up 3 bases and J gave up 0 bases, with 12 bases separating them. This chain's CDR3 is CASSITGTNSYEQYF. The CDR3 bases are TGTGCCAGTAGTATCACAGGGACTAACTCCTACGAGCAGTACTTC.

The V gene is TRBV7-2, the J gene TRBJ2-7, with unresolved D. The germline V and J ends were trimmed by 3 bases and 1 base, with 10 bases remaining between them. This CDR3 comprises 14 residues. CDR1 and CDR2 (germline): SGHTA, FQGNSA. The CDR3 loop is CASSLFSLSYEQYF. In DNA form, the CDR3 reads TGTGCCAGCAGCTTGTTCTCACTTTCCTACGAGCAGTACTTC.

The chain is built from TRBV11-2 and TRBJ2-7; D is unresolved. Germline values: CDR1 SGHAT, CDR2 FQNNGV. The length of the CDR3 is 14 residues. Trimming pared 1 base from V and 0 bases from J, leaving 7 bases between. The CDR3 DNA is TGTGCCAGCAGCTTAGGGAGTCTCTCCTACGAGCAGTACTTC. It encodes CASSLGSLSYEQYF.

The gene calls are TRBV9 and TRBJ2-3; weak D call: TRBD2 (6 bases). The CDR3 runs 16 residues. Germline V CDR1 and CDR2: SGDLS, YYNGEE. Trimming shortened V by 0 bases and J by 6 bases, and 17 bases separated the two germline ends. CDR3 amino acids: CASSVGVGAGGDTQYF. The CDR3 coding sequence is TGTGCCAGCAGCGTAGGAGTGGGAGCAGGAGGGGATACGCAGTATTTT.

A single count supports this clone. The V call is TRBV2, the J call TRBJ1-1; possibly TRBD1 for D (6 bases). The V gene lost 6 bases and the J gene lost 0 bases, with 11 bases spanning the gap. This CDR3 is 14 amino acids long. Per the germline V gene, CDR1 is SNHLY and CDR2 is FYNNEI. CDR3 loop: CASRIGQMNTEAFF. CDR3 bases: TGTGCCAGCAGAATTGGACAGATGAACACTGAAGCTTTCTTT.

The V call is TRBV4-1, the J call TRBJ2-2, with 7 bases matching TRBD2. This CDR3 region has 17 residues. Germline V gene data show CDR1 as MGHRA and CDR2 as YSYEKL. V lost 2 bases to trimming and J lost 4 bases; unmatched junction nucleotides: 10. CDR3 sequence reads: CASSQLRGGEGTGELFF. The CDR3 nucleotides read TGCGCCAGCAGCCAATTACGCGGGGGTGAGGGCACCGGGGAGCTGTTTTTT.

The chain carries TRBV19 and TRBJ1-3; a possible D gene is TRBD1 (5 bases). From germline, CDR1 is LNHDA and CDR2 SQIVND (reference sequence). V shed 8 bases and J shed 3 bases, with 11 bases lying between them. The CDR3 covers 13 residues. In nucleotides, the CDR3 is TGTGCCAGTTTTCAGGGTTTTGGAAACACCATATATTTT. Translated, it gives CASFQGFGNTIYF.

The J gene is TRBJ1-2, the V gene TRBV10-3; perhaps TRBD1 as D (5 bases). V was pared by 0 bases and J by 0 bases, with 8 bases between. Germline V gene data show CDR1 as ENHRY and CDR2 as SYGVKD. The CDR3 has 15 amino acids. The DNA for the CDR3 is TGTGCCATCAGTGAGTCGGACAAGGCTAACTATGGCTACACCTTC. This encodes CAISESDKANYGYTF.

V is TRBV30 and J is TRBJ2-7, with D perhaps TRBD2 (5 bases). The CDR3 consists of 13 residues. Germline values: CDR1 GTSNPN, CDR2 SVGIG (reference sequence). The V end lost 7 bases, the J end lost 4 bases, and 17 bases lay between the germline ends. The CDR3 sequence: CAYRASSTYEQYF. The DNA of the CDR3 is TGTGCCTACCGGGCTAGCTCTACTTACGAGCAGTACTTC.

V gene TRBV6-5 combines with J gene TRBJ1-2; 7 nucleotides agree with TRBD1. The CDR3 length is 12 residues. The V segment lost 8 bases and the J segment 8 bases; nucleotides outside the gene matches: 8. The germline gives CDR1 MNHEY, CDR2 SVGAGI. DNA for the CDR3: TGTGCCAGCCGGACAGGCTGGAAGGGCTACACCTTC. It specifies CASRTGWKGYTF.

The CDR3 sequence: CASSGISGYYEQYF. The CDR3 DNA sequence: TGCGCCAGCAGTGGTATTAGCGGGTATTACGAGCAGTACTTC. The chain couples TRBV10-2 to TRBJ2-7; the match to TRBD2 covers 7 bases. The CDR3 is made up of 14 amino acids. V shed 4 bases, J shed 4 bases, and the junction held 7 bases outside the gene matches. The germline V gene has CDR1 WSHSY and CDR2 SAAADI.

The CDR3 region is CASSLKGGYGYTF. CDR3 nucleotides: TGTGCCAGCAGCTTAAAGGGAGGCTATGGCTACACCTTC. The gene calls are TRBV7-3 and TRBJ1-2, with unresolved D. V shed 1 base and J shed 4 bases, with 7 bases lying between them. The CDR3 consists of 13 residues. Germline-derived CDR1 and CDR2 are SGHTA and FQGTGA. The full variable domain, in which reference TRBV7-3 and TRBJ1-2 provide the parts outside the CDR3, is GAGVSQTPSNKVTEKGKYVELRCDPISGHTALYWYRQSLGQGPEFLIYFQGTGAADDSGLPNDRFFAVRPEGSVSTLKIQRTERGDSAVYLCASSLKGGYGYTFGSGTRLTVV.

The chain uses TRBV2 and TRBJ1-1; D gene ambiguous. V gave up 3 bases and J gave up 4 bases, with 12 bases separating them. Germline V gene lookup returns CDR1 SNHLY and CDR2 FYNNEI. The CDR3 is made up of 14 amino acids. The DNA for the CDR3 is TGTGCCAGCAGTGACTGGAGTCTGAGCACTGAAGCTTTCTTT. Translation: CASSDWSLSTEAFF. The full variable domain, completed using reference TRBV2 and TRBJ1-1, is EPEVTQTPSHQVTQMGQEVILRCVPISNHLYFYWYRQILGQKVEFLVSFYNNEISEKSEIFDDQFSVERPDGSNFTLKIRSTKLEDSAMYFCASSDWSLSTEAFFGQGTRLTVV.

The chain has TRBV27 and TRBJ1-1; D is uncertain. CDR1 is MNHEY and CDR2 is SMNVEV in the germline V gene (reference sequence). The CDR3 totals 13 residues. The germline V and J ends were trimmed by 4 bases and 0 bases, with 6 bases remaining between them. The CDR3 DNA sequence: TGTGCCAGCAGTTGGGCCCTGAACACTGAAGCTTTCTTT. Its translation: CASSWALNTEAFF.

The gene calls are TRBV27 and TRBJ2-7; 7 nucleotides match TRBD2. This CDR3 is 13 amino acids long. Germline assignment: CDR1 MNHEY and CDR2 SMNVEV (reference sequence). V trimming: 3 bases; J trimming: 3 bases; junction bases outside the gene matches: 2. CDR3 sequence (DNA): TGTGCCAGCAGTTTCACGGGGGGCTACGAGCAGTACTTC. Its protein is CASSFTGGYEQYF.

The chain has TRBV9 and TRBJ2-2; TRBD1 might be the D (6 bases). Trimming pared 4 bases from V and 1 base from J, leaving 14 bases between. CDR1 SGDLS and CDR2 YYNGEE come from the germline V gene. The CDR3 sequence is 16 residues long. Written as DNA, the CDR3 is TGTGCCAGCAGCCTCACGACAGGAATGAACACCGGGGAGCTGTTTTTT. Amino acid sequence: CASSLTTGMNTGELFF.